The subject of this entry is one TCR beta chain. The recovered donors of Cohort 3 showed two negative PCRs, clearance, or symptom resolution. The data derive from a study of blood T cell repertoires in COVID-19. Study as a whole: From the United States, Italy and Spain came samples of acute and convalescent COVID-19. Sources were T cells, B-cell-depleted T cells, or PBMCs; the material itself was cDNA or gDNA.

Sequenced by immunoSEQ multiplex PCR; TCRdb stores in-frame clones only, minus some. The data hold fewer than 400,000 clones, with roughly 89% observed a single time. Sequencing used PBMCs or T cells enriched from blood (not recorded which). This receptor was obtained from a woman in her forties or fifties who had recovered from COVID-19.

The CDR3 sequence is CASSFPPRGTEAFF. The CDR3 region has the DNA TGTGCCAGCAGCTTTCCCCCCCGGGGCACTGAAGCTTTCTTT. V usage is TRBV7-9 and J usage is TRBJ1-1; D not resolved. CDR1 is SEHNR and CDR2 is FQNEAQ in the germline V gene (reference sequence). The CDR3 totals 14 residues. V gave up 3 bases and J gave up 4 bases, with 12 bases separating them.